Listed below are T cell receptor beta chains from one sample, sequenced in a study of technical replicates of blood from a few donors. Some clones are missing from TCRdb's copy, which holds only in-frame ones; the method was immunoSEQ multiplex PCR. The table shows 55,000 to 80,000 clones, with about 92% occurring only once. Sequences were obtained from T cells isolated from PBMCs. Receptor source: a human donor in good health. CDR3s include the opening cysteine and the closing phenylalanine or tryptophan. Fields, in order: D gene, J gene, clone size, V gene, CDR3 DNA, CDR3 protein. D genes are given only for firm matches. Some rows mark clone size as missing; the rest say once, few, many or name a class of expanded clone.

>NA|TRBJ1-1|NA|TRBV6-1
TGTGCCAGCAGTGAACGTAGGAGCCACACTGAAGCTTTCTTT
CASSERRSHTEAFF
>TRBD1|TRBJ2-1|NA|TRBV25-1
TGTGCCAGCAGTTTGAACAGGGGGTTCGATAATGAGCAGTTCTTC
CASSLNRGFDNEQFF
>NA|TRBJ2-2|NA|TRBV6-5
TGTGCCAGCAGTCGTCCGGAGGGGCCCGGGGAGCTGTTTTTT
CASSRPEGPGELFF
>TRBD1|TRBJ2-7|NA|TRBV7-3
TGTGCCAGCAGCTCCTATCCGGGACAGGGGGCAGGCGAGCAGTACTTC
CASSSYPGQGAGEQYF
>TRBD2|TRBJ2-3|once|TRBV7-7
TGTGCTAGCAGCTTTGGACTAGCGGGTACCGAGGTGGCAGATACGCAGTATTTT
CASSFGLAGTEVADTQYF
>TRBD1|TRBJ2-7|NA|TRBV6-1
TGTGCCAGCAGTGAGCCGGGACAGGGGCGTTACGAGCAGTACTTC
CASSEPGQGRYEQYF
>TRBD1|TRBJ2-7|NA|TRBV6-5
TGTGCCAGCAGTTTGACAGGGGGCCTTTACGAGCAGTACTTC
CASSLTGGLYEQYF
>NA|TRBJ2-7|NA|TRBV30
TGTGCCGGAGGGGGCGGGACCTACGAGCAGTACTTC
CAGGGGTYEQYF
>NA|TRBJ2-2|few|TRBV10-1
TGCGCCAGCAGTGGAGGGAGACTGACCGGGGAGCTGTTTTTT
CASSGGRLTGELFF
>NA|TRBJ2-7|NA|TRBV5-1
TGCGCCAGCAGCTTGGAAACTACAGGGTTCGAGCAGTACTTC
CASSLETTGFEQYF
>NA|TRBJ2-1|once|TRBV27
TGTGCCAGCAGTTTATCCATCGGGGAGAGGGAGTTCTTC
CASSLSIGEREFF
>TRBD2|TRBJ2-7|NA|TRBV4-1
TGCGCCAGCAGCCCAAACTCGGGGTCAGCAGCGGGAGCGTGGGAGCAGTACTTC
CASSPNSGSAAGAWEQYF
>TRBD1|TRBJ1-6|NA|TRBV25-1
TGTGCCAGCAGTGAAACAGGGGATTCTTCACCCCTCCACTTT
CASSETGDSSPLHF
>TRBD1|TRBJ2-1|NA|TRBV4-1
TGCGCCAGCAGCCAAGATTTTGCGACAGGGGACAAAGATGAGCAGTTCTTC
CASSQDFATGDKDEQFF
>TRBD1|TRBJ1-2|NA|TRBV6-5
TGTGCCAGCAGGGAAACAGGGGGCGCAGTCGATGGCTACACCTTC
CASRETGGAVDGYTF
>NA|TRBJ2-1|NA|TRBV4-2
TGTGCCAGCAGCCGGACTGGGGCCTACAATGAGCAGTTCTTC
CASSRTGAYNEQFF
>NA|TRBJ1-2|NA|TRBV5-1
TGCGCCAGCAGCTTGGGTACCAGGGCGGTAGGCTACACCTTC
CASSLGTRAVGYTF
>NA|TRBJ1-1|NA|TRBV5-4
TGTGCCAGCAGCTTGAATGGGGAGACTGAAGCTTTCTTT
CASSLNGETEAFF
>TRBD1|TRBJ2-2|NA|TRBV28
TGTGCCAGCAATCTCTCCGGGACAGGGGCCTTCACCGGGGAGCTGTTTTTT
CASNLSGTGAFTGELFF
>TRBD2|TRBJ2-2|once|TRBV5-1
TGCGCCAGCAGCTTGAAGCGGGAGAAGTTTCACACCGGGGAGCTGTTTTTT
CASSLKREKFHTGELFF
>NA|TRBJ2-4|NA|TRBV7-9
TGTGCCAGCAGCTTATCCCTGACAGGAAACATTCAGTACTTC
CASSLSLTGNIQYF
>NA|TRBJ1-1|NA|TRBV7-2
TGTGCCAGCAGCGGCCCTGAAGCTTTCTTT
CASSGPEAFF
>NA|TRBJ1-1|once|TRBV27
TGTGCCAGCAGAGCAGGGTCCCTGAACACTGAAGCTTTCTTT
CASRAGSLNTEAFF
>NA|TRBJ2-1|NA|TRBV18
TGTGCCAGCTCACCCCTACAGAACAATGAGCAGTTCTTC
CASSPLQNNEQFF
>TRBD1|TRBJ2-7|NA|TRBV6-5
TGTGCCAGCAGTTACTCGATTACAGGGGTGTCCGAGCAGTACTTC
CASSYSITGVSEQYF
>NA|TRBJ1-2|few|TRBV7-8
NA
CASSPVVGQGAGNTF
>NA|TRBJ2-7|NA|TRBV5-5
TGTGCCAGCAGCTTCAAGACTGGGTTACACTTC
CASSFKTGLHF
>NA|TRBJ2-3|NA|TRBV30
TGTGCCTGGAGTAAGGACAGTACTACAGATACGCAGTATTTT
CAWSKDSTTDTQYF
>TRBD1|TRBJ1-4|NA|TRBV11-3
TGTGCCAGCAGCCCAGGGACAGGGAGTTATGCAACTAATGAAAAACTGTTTTTT
CASSPGTGSYATNEKLFF
>TRBD1|TRBJ1-3|NA|TRBV5-6
TGTGCCAGCAGCCCCCGCAGGGGGGCTGGAAACACCATATATTTT
CASSPRRGAGNTIYF
>TRBD2|TRBJ2-3|NA|TRBV6-1
TGTGCCAGCAGCCCGGGACTAGCGGCAGATACGCAGTATTTT
CASSPGLAADTQYF
>NA|TRBJ2-7|NA|TRBV4-2
TGTGCCAGCAGCCAAGTCCGCTACGAGCAGTACTTC
CASSQVRYEQYF
>TRBD2|TRBJ2-1|once|TRBV19
TGTGCCAGTAGCGGGACTAATTACAATGAGCAGTTCTTC
CASSGTNYNEQFF
>NA|TRBJ2-2|NA|TRBV19
TGTGCCAGTAGCAACCCAGGCAGGATATTTACCGGGGAGCTGTTTTTT
CASSNPGRIFTGELFF
>NA|TRBJ2-3|NA|TRBV4-1
TGCGCCAGCAGCCAAGAGCACTACGGCACAGATACGCAGTATTTT
CASSQEHYGTDTQYF
>NA|TRBJ2-7|few|TRBV7-9
TGTGCCAGCAGCCTGGACAGTTGGTACGAGCAGTACTTC
CASSLDSWYEQYF
>NA|TRBJ2-1|NA|TRBV27
TGTGCCAGCAGTTACCGACAGCCCAGCTCCTACAATGAGCAGTTCTTC
CASSYRQPSSYNEQFF
>NA|TRBJ1-2|NA|TRBV6-1
TGTGCCAGCAGCCACCAAGGGGAGGGTAGAGGCTACACCTTC
CASSHQGEGRGYTF
>TRBD2|TRBJ2-1|NA|TRBV27
TGTGCCAGCAGTGACTACGGGACTAGCGGGAGAGAAGGTGAGCAGTTCTTC
CASSDYGTSGREGEQFF
>NA|TRBJ2-3|NA|TRBV5-6
TGTGCCAGCAGCTTGAAGGGGGTTAGCACAGATACGCAGTATTTT
CASSLKGVSTDTQYF
>NA|TRBJ2-2|once|TRBV5-4
TGTGCCAGCAGCTTGGAGGCGGCAAGTTTCACCGGGGAGCTGTTTTTT
CASSLEAASFTGELFF
>NA|TRBJ1-2|NA|TRBV5-1
TGCGCCAGCAGCTATTCGGGGAACTATGGCTACACCTTC
CASSYSGNYGYTF
>NA|TRBJ2-1|NA|TRBV5-1
TGCGCCAGCTGGGCAGGGAGGAATGAGCAGTTCTTC
CASWAGRNEQFF
>NA|TRBJ2-7|NA|TRBV11-1
TGTGCCAGCAGCTTAACGACCTACAGCTCCTACGAGCAGTACTTC
CASSLTTYSSYEQYF
>TRBD1|TRBJ2-1|NA|TRBV25-1
TGTGCCAGCAGCGCGACAGGGGGCCTTCGGAGCTCCTACAATGAGCAGTTCTTC
CASSATGGLRSSYNEQFF